This T cell receptor (beta chain) was sequenced in a study of blood T cell repertoires in COVID-19. Study at large: The United States, Italy and Spain supplied acute and convalescent COVID-19 samples. Nucleic acid was either cDNA or gDNA, and it came from T cells, B-cell-depleted T cells, or PBMCs.

Authors' analysis steps: Amplification from reference gene primers served as the basis for estimated nucleated cell counts. The repertoire was sequenced with immunoSEQ multiplex PCR; TCRdb's copy has only in-frame clones and lacks some. The V and J calls and clone size were taken over from that table, and D and trimming were inferred from the DNA. The sample lists 200,000 to 250,000 clones; 84% were seen once. This clone was counted only a few times. J lost 0 bases, V lost 2 bases, and 4 bases had no gene match. Per germline, CDR1 MNHEY and CDR2 SMNVEV (reference sequence). The CDR3 has 15 residues. Specimen: peripheral blood. The TCR sequence derives from a woman at least 80 years old with active or convalescent COVID-19. This rearrangement joins TRBV27 to TRBJ2-7; 7 bases are a match to TRBD1. The CDR3 DNA is TGTGCCAGCAGTTTAGGGACAGAACTCTCCTACGAGCAGTACTTC. Translated, it gives CASSLGTELSYEQYF.